This TCR beta chain originates from a study of blood T cell repertoires in COVID-19. Turning to the study itself: Whether acute or convalescent, the COVID-19 samples came from the United States, Italy and Spain. PBMCs, B-cell-depleted T cells, or T cells provided the cDNA or gDNA that made up the material.

CDR1 is GTSNPN and CDR2 is SVGIG in the germline V gene (reference sequence). The V gene end was trimmed by 5 bases and the J gene end by 4 bases; junction bases not matched to a gene: 0. The CDR3 consists of 12 residues. Per the original data handling: Amplified reference gene primers provided the basis for estimating nucleated cell counts. Profiling relied on immunoSEQ multiplex PCR, and the TCRdb table lists in-frame clones only, not all of them. V, J and clone size reflect that table, while D and trimming were determined from the DNA. The table lists approximately 58,000 clones, over 65% of them singletons, with approximately 5% in the top ten.

The TCR sequence derives from a man in his forties with active COVID-19. This sequence joins TRBV30 and TRBJ1-5; 9 nucleotides agree with TRBD1. The source material was peripheral blood. CDR3 loop: CAWDRGNQPQHF. CDR3 in DNA: TGTGCCTGGGACAGGGGGAATCAGCCCCAGCATTTT.